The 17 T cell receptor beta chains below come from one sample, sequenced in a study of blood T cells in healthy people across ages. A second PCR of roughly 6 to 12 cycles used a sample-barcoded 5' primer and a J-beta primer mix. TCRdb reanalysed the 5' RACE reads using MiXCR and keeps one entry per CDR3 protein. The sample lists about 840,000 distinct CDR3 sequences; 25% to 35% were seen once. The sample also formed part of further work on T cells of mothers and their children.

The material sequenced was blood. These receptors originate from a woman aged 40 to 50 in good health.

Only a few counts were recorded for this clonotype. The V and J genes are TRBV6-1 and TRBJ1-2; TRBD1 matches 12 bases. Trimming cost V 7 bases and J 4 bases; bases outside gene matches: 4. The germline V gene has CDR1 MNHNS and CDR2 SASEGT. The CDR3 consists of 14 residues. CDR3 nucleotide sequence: TGTGCCAGCATTCCGGGACAGGGGGCCTATGGCTACACCTTC. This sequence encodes CASIPGQGAYGYTF.

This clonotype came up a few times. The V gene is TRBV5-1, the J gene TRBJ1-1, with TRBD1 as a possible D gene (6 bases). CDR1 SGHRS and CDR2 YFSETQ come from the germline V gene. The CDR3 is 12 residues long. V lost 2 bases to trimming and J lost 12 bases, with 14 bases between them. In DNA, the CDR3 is TGCGCCAGCAGCTTAAATTCAGGGGAAACTTTCTTT. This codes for CASSLNSGETFF.

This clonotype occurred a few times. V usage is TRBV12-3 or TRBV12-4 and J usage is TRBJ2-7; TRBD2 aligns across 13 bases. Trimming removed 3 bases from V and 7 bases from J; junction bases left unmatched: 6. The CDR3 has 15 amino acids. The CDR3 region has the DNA TGTGCCAGCAGTTTCAGAGGACTAGCGGGGGCTGAGCAGTACTTC. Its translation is CASSFRGLAGAEQYF.

The CDR3 bases are TGCAGTGCTAGAGATCAGAGGGCAGGGGGCGAGCAGTACTTC. Amino acid sequence: CSARDQRAGGEQYF. V usage is TRBV20-1 and J usage is TRBJ2-7; 7 nucleotides line up with TRBD1. Germline CDR1 reads DFQATT; CDR2 reads SNEGSKA (reference sequence). V lost 0 bases and J lost 6; bases outside the gene matches: 8. This CDR3 is 14 amino acids long.

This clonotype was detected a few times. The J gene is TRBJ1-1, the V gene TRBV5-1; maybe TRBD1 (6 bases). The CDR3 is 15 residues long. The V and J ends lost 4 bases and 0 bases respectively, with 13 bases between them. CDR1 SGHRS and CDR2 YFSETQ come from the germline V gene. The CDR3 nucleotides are TGCGCCAGCAGCACCGGGACAACCTTGAACACTGAAGCTTTCTTT. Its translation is CASSTGTTLNTEAFF. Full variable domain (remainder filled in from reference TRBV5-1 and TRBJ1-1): KAGVTQTPRYLIKTRGQQVTLSCSPISGHRSVSWYQQTPGQGLQFLFEYFSETQRNKGNFPGRFSGRQFSNSRSEMNVSTLELGDSALYLCASSTGTTLNTEAFFGQGTRLTVV.

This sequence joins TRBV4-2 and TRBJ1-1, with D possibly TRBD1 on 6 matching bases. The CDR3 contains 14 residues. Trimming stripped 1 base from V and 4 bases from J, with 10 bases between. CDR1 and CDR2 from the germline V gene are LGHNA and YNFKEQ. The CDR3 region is CASSQVRQATEAFF. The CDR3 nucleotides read TGTGCCAGCAGCCAAGTACGACAGGCCACTGAAGCTTTCTTT.

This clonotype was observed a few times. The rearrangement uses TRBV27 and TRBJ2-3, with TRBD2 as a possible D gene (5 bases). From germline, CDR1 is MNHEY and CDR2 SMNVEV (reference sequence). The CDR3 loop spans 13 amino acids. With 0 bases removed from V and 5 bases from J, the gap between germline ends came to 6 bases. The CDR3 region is CASSLSGLDTQYF. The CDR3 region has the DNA TGTGCCAGCAGTTTATCCGGACTAGATACGCAGTATTTT.

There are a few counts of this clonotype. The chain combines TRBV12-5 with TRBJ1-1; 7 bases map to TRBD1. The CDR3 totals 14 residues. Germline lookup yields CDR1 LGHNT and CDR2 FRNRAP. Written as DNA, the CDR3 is TGTGACCAAAATCTAGACAGGGAGAACACTGAAGCTTTCTTT. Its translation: CDQNLDRENTEAFF.

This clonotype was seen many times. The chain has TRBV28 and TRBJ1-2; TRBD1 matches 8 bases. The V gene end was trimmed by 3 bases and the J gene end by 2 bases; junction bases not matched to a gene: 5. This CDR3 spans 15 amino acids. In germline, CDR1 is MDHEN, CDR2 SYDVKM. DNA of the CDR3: TGTGCCAGCAGTTTTGGGCAGGGGGCAAACTATGGCTACACCTTC. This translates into CASSFGQGANYGYTF.

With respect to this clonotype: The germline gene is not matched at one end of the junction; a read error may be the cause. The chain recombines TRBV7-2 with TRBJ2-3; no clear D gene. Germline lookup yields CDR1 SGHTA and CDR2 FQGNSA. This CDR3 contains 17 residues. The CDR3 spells CASSLVRLGSSTDTQYF. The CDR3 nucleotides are TGCGCCAGCAGCTTGGTTCGATTGGGCAGCAGCACAGATACGCAGTATTTT.

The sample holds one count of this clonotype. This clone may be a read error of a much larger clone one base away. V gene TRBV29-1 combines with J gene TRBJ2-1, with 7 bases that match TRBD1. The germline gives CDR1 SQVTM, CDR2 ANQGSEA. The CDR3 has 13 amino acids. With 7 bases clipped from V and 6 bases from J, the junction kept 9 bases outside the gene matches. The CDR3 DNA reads TGCAGCGGTGCCCAGGACAGGCTCAATGAGCAGTTCTTC. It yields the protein CSGAQDRLNEQFF.

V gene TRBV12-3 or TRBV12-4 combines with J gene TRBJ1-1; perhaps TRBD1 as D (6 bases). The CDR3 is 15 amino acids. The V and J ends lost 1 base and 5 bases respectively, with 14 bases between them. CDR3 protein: CASSLDSVGATEAFF. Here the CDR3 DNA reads TGTGCCAGCAGTTTAGACTCTGTGGGGGCGACTGAAGCTTTCTTT.

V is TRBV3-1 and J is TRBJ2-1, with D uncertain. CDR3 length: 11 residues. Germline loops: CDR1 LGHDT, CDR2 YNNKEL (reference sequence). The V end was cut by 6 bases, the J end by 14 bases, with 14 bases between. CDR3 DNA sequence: TGTGCCAGCAGAACCGGGTCTACAGAGTTCTTC. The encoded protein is CASRTGSTEFF.

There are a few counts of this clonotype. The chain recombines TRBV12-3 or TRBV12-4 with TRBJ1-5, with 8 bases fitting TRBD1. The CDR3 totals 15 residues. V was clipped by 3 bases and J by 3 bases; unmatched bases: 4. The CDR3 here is CASSLNRGDNQPQHF. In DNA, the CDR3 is TGTGCCAGCAGTTTGAACAGGGGGGACAATCAGCCCCAGCATTTT.

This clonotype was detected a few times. The CDR3 DNA follows: TGTGCCACCAGCAGGGAGGGGGCAATCGATACGCAGTATTTT. As protein: CATSREGAIDTQYF. This sequence joins TRBV15 and TRBJ2-3, with a tentative D call TRBD1 (7 bases). The CDR3 length is 14 residues. Trimming cost V 3 bases and J 6 bases, with 13 bases left between them. Germline CDR1 and CDR2: LNHNV and YYDKDF (reference sequence).

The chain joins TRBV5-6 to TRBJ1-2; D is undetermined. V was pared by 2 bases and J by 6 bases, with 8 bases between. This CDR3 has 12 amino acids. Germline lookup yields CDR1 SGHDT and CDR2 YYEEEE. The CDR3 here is CASSFLTDGYTF. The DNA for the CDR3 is TGTGCCAGCAGCTTCTTGACGGATGGCTACACCTTC. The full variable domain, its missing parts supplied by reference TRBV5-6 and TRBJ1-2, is DAGVTQSPTHLIKTRGQQVTLRCSPKSGHDTVSWYQQALGQGPQFIFQYYEEEERQRGNFPDRFSGHQFPNYSSELNVNALLLGDSALYLCASSFLTDGYTFGSGTRLTVV.

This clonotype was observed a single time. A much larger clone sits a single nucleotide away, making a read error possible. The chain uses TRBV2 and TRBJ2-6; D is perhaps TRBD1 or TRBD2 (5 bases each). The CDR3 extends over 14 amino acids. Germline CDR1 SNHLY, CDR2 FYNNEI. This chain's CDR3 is CASSKGAGANVRTF. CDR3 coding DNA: TGTGCCAGTTCAAAGGGAGCTGGGGCCAACGTCCGGACTTTC.